The 12 T cell receptor beta chains reported below all come from one sample, sequenced in a study of cytomegalovirus exposure and HLA in healthy donors. Profiled with immunoSEQ multiplex PCR; TCRdb holds only in-frame clones, not every one. Of about 56,000 clones listed, more than 90% are singletons. Sequenced sample: PBMCs. The receptors here all came from a man in his late teens or twenties in good health and CMV-seronegative.

This clone was seen a handful of times. V gene TRBV6-5 combines with J gene TRBJ2-1; TRBD2 matches at 11 bases. Per germline, CDR1 MNHEY and CDR2 SVGAGI. J gave up 7 bases and V 2 bases, and 4 bases lay outside the gene matches. The CDR3 totals 15 residues. In DNA form, the CDR3 reads TGTGCCAGCAGTTACGGGGCTAGCGGGAGGAATGAGCAGTTCTTC. Amino acids: CASSYGASGRNEQFF.

A single count supports this clone. The chain is built from TRBV11-2 and TRBJ2-5, with D unresolved. The CDR3 spans 13 residues. In germline, CDR1 is SGHAT, CDR2 FQNNGV. Trimming left V 5 bases short and J 5 bases short, with 12 bases between. The CDR3 nucleotides read TGTGCCAGCAGCCACCGGCCCGGGGAGACCCAGTACTTC. Translation: CASSHRPGETQYF.

In its sample, this clone was seen once. The V gene is TRBV7-2, the J gene TRBJ2-5, with TRBD2 matching over 9 bases. The CDR3 runs 15 residues. Germline V gives CDR1 SGHTA, CDR2 FQGNSA. The junction had 1 base not matched to a gene; V was cut back by 0 bases and J by 2 bases. CDR3 sequence: CASSLAGLAQETQYF. DNA of the CDR3: TGTGCCAGCAGCTTAGCGGGACTAGCTCAAGAGACCCAGTACTTC. Full variable domain (remainder filled in from reference TRBV7-2 and TRBJ2-5): GAGVSQSPSNKVTEKGKDVELRCDPISGHTALYWYRQSLGQGLEFLIYFQGNSAPDKSGLPSDRFSAERTGGSVSTLTIQRTQQEDSAVYLCASSLAGLAQETQYFGPGTRLLVL.

The chain employs TRBV18 and TRBJ1-4, with no clear D. V was trimmed by 3 bases and J by 5 bases, leaving 7 bases between them. CDR3 length: 13 residues. Germline lookup yields CDR1 KGHSH and CDR2 LQKENI. The CDR3 reads CASSPSVNEKLFF. Written as DNA, the CDR3 is TGTGCCAGCTCACCGAGCGTGAATGAAAAACTGTTTTTT.

This clone was counted many times. The rearrangement uses TRBV4-1 and TRBJ1-2, with 7 bases identical to TRBD1. J gave up 2 bases and V 4 bases, and 4 bases lay outside the gene matches. Looked up from germline, CDR1 is MGHRA and CDR2 is YSYEKL. The CDR3 runs 14 residues. The CDR3 here is CASSRPDRNYGYTF. The DNA for the CDR3 is TGCGCCAGCAGCCGACCGGACAGGAACTATGGCTACACCTTC.

This chain links TRBV18 with TRBJ2-7; D is perhaps TRBD1 (7 bases). CDR1 and CDR2 from the germline V gene are KGHSH and LQKENI. CDR3 size: 13 residues. V shed 3 bases and J shed 9 bases, with 15 bases lying between them. The CDR3 nucleotides read TGTGCCAGCTCACCTGGTCAGGGGGAGGTGCAGTACTTC. Protein product: CASSPGQGEVQYF.

V is TRBV4-2 and J is TRBJ1-2; 7 nucleotides line up with TRBD1. Per the germline V gene, CDR1 is LGHNA and CDR2 is YNFKEQ. This CDR3 is 14 amino acids long. Unmatched junction bases numbered 7, after V lost 6 bases and J lost 3 bases. Here the CDR3 DNA reads TGTGCCAGCAGACATTCCGGGACAGACTATGGCTACACCTTC. Translated: CASRHSGTDYGYTF.

The chain uses TRBV11-2 and TRBJ2-1, with 10 bases identical to TRBD2. Germline V CDR1 and CDR2: SGHAT, FQNNGV. The CDR3 runs 16 residues. With 0 bases clipped from V and 8 bases from J, the junction kept 7 bases outside the gene matches. The CDR3 DNA reads as TGTGCCAGCAGCTTAGAACCTAGCGGGAGCCTCGATGAGCAGTTCTTC. This translates into CASSLEPSGSLDEQFF.

The chain carries TRBV6-5 and TRBJ2-7; D is perhaps TRBD2 (5 bases). The CDR3 length is 13 residues. V shed 4 bases and J shed 3 bases, with 10 bases lying between them. Per germline, CDR1 MNHEY and CDR2 SVGAGI. CDR3 bases: TGTGCCAGCAGTTGGGGAGAGAGCTACGAGCAGTACTTC. Protein product: CASSWGESYEQYF.

This clone showed up just once. The J gene is TRBJ2-7, the V gene TRBV19; D is perhaps TRBD2 (7 bases). Germline V gene data show CDR1 as LNHDA and CDR2 as SQIVND (reference sequence). V was pared by 3 bases and J by 5 bases, with 11 bases between. The CDR3 is 13 residues long. The CDR3 DNA reads as TGTGCCAGTAGTATTTCGGGGGGCAACGAGCAGTACTTC. Translation: CASSISGGNEQYF.

J is TRBJ1-2 and V is TRBV28, with D perhaps TRBD1 (6 bases). The V end was cut by 6 bases, the J end by 8 bases, with 16 bases between. CDR3 length equals 13 residues. Germline loops: CDR1 MDHEN, CDR2 SYDVKM. This chain's CDR3 is CASSKQGPFGYTF. Here the CDR3 DNA reads TGTGCCAGCAGCAAACAGGGCCCCTTCGGCTACACCTTC.

This clone came up once. V gene TRBV19 combines with J gene TRBJ2-2; 13 bases map to TRBD2. The CDR3 loop spans 17 amino acids. The J segment lost 5 bases and the V segment lost 3 bases, leaving 6 bases of the junction unmatched. Germline CDR1 LNHDA, CDR2 SQIVND (reference sequence). This CDR3 reads CASSIGLAGASTGELFF. CDR3 in DNA: TGTGCCAGTAGTATTGGACTAGCGGGAGCGTCTACCGGGGAGCTGTTTTTT.